This T cell receptor (beta chain) appears in the sequencing data of a study of T cells after yellow fever vaccination. Findings and caveats of the study: CD4 and CD8 compartments shared a small share of clonotypes, likely from convergent recombination. Booster samples showed a return of most primary-vaccination clones (around 96% CD4, approximately 85% CD8).

Germline-derived CDR1 and CDR2 are SEHNR and FQNEAQ (reference sequence). V dropped 4 bases and J dropped 9; count of bases not matched to a gene: 7. This CDR3 contains 16 residues. For TCR, cDNA came from 5'RACE template switching, which added a universal primer site and UMIs. TCRdb re-analysed the 5' RACE reads in MiXCR, keeping a single row per CDR3 protein. The sample includes under 200,000 distinct CDR3 sequences, 9.5% to 12% of them seen just once. Points on this clonotype: What it binds is not known.

The input for sequencing was CD8+ T cells sorted from PBMCs, taken 15 days after the yellow fever booster vaccination. This TCR derives from a man between 18 and 35 years old who received the YFV17D yellow fever vaccine. The chain has TRBV7-9 and TRBJ1-6; 12 positions agree with TRBD1. CDR3 sequence: CASSSARDRGPSPLHF. CDR3 DNA: TGTGCCAGCAGCTCCGCCCGGGACAGGGGGCCTTCACCCCTCCACTTT.